Sequencing of this T cell receptor (beta chain) was carried out in a study of beta chain features in type 1 diabetes. cDNA synthesis used the whole RNA isolate, giving expressed TCRB sequences. Sequenced by immunoSEQ multiplex PCR; TCRdb stores in-frame clones only, minus some. The sample contains over 150,000 clones, around 8.3% of which appear only once. Germline V gene data show CDR1 as MNHEY and CDR2 as SVGAGI. CDR3 length: 15 amino acids. V dropped 0 bases and J dropped 10; count of bases not matched to a gene: 5. Whole-study results and caveats: Moderate but significant shortening of TCRB CDR3s was recorded in all four CD4+ subsets from Type 1 diabetes patients.

Turning to this clone: Its specificity is unknown.

This receptor was obtained from a woman between 18 and 29 years old with type 1 diabetes. The V call is TRBV6-5, the J call TRBJ1-6; 8 positions match TRBD1. Sequenced: central memory CD4+ T cells from blood. In DNA, the CDR3 is TGTGCCAGCAGTTACTCGAGGACAGGGAGCTCACCCCTCCACTTT. Protein product: CASSYSRTGSSPLHF.